This record looks at one T cell receptor beta chain sequence and its context. Its antigen is not identified. The data were obtained in a study of cytomegalovirus exposure and HLA in healthy donors. Study results and caveats: Later analysis identified several of the most significant clusters that appeared linked to common viral pathogens. Apart from CMV serostatus, no immune exposure information was available.

PCR used 60 Vbeta primers and 13 Jbeta primers. The method was immunoSEQ multiplex PCR; TCRdb's version includes in-frame clones alone and lacks a portion of them. The sample carries 100,000 to 150,000 clones, roughly 75% recorded once. The V and J ends lost 6 bases and 7 bases, in that order; junction bases with no gene match: 5. The germline V gene has CDR1 SNHLY and CDR2 FYNNEI. The CDR3 sequence is 14 residues long. The sequencing input was PBMCs. The receptor's source is a female donor in good health and CMV-seronegative. This rearrangement joins TRBV2 to TRBJ1-4; TRBD1 matches 10 bases. The CDR3 DNA reads TGTGCCAGCAGCAGGGACAGGGGCGTTGAAAAACTGTTTTTT. Residues: CASSRDRGVEKLFF.